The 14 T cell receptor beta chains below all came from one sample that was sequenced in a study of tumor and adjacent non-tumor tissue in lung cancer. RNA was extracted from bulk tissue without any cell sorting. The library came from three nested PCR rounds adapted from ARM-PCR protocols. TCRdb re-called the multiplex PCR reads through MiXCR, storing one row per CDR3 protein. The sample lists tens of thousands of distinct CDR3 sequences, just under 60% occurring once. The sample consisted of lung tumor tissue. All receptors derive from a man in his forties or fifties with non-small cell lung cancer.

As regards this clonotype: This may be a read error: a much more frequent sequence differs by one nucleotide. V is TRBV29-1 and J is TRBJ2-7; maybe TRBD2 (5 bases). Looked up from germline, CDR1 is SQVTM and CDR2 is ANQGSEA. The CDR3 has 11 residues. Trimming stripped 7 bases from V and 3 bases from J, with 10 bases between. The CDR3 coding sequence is TGCAGCGCAAGGCGGGTCTACGAGCAGTACTTC. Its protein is CSARRVYEQYF.

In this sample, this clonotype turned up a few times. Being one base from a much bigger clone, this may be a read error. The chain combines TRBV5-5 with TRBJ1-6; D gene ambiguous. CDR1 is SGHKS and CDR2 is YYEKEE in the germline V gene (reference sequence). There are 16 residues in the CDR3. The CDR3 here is CASSPVGETYNPPLHF. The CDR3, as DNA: TGTGCCAGCAGCCCAGTCGGGGAAACCTATAATCCACCCCTCCACTTT.

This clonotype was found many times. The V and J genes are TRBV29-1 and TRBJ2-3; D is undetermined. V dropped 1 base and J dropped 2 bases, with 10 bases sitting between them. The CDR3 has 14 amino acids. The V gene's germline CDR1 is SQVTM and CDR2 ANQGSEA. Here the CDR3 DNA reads TGCAGCGTTGAAGCAAGGTCGTCCACAGATACGCAGTATTTT. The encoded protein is CSVEARSSTDTQYF.

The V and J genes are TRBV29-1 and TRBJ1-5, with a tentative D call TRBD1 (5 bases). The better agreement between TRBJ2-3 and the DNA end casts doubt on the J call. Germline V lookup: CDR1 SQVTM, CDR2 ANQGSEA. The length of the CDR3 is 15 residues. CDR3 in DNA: TGCAGCGTTGTTCCTCAGGGCTATAGCAATCAGCCCCAGTATTTT. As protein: CSVVPQGYSNQPQYF.

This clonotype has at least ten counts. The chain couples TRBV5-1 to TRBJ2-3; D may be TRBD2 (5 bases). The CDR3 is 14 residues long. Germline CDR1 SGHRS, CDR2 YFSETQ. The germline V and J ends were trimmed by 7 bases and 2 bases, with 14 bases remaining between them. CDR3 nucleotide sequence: TGCGCCAGCGGCGGAGGACCAACCACAGATACGCAGTATTTT. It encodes CASGGGPTTDTQYF.

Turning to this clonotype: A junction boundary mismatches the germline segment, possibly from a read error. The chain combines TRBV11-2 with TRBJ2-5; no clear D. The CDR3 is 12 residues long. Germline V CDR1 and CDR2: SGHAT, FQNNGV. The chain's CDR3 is CASRGNQGTQYF. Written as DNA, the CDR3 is TGTGCCAGCAGGGGTAATCAAGGGACCCAGTACTTC.

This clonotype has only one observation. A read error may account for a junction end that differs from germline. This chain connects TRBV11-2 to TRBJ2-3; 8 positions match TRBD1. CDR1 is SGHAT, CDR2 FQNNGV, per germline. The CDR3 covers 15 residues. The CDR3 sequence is CANSLVGGQEDTQYF. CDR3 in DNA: TGTGCCAACAGCTTAGTAGGGGGACAGGAGGATACGCAGTATTTT. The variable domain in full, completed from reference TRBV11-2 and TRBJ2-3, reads EAGVAQSPRYKIIEKRQSVAFWCNPISGHATLYWYQQILGQGPKLLIQFQNNGVVDDSQLPKDRFSAERLKGVDSTLKIQPAKLEDSAVYLCANSLVGGQEDTQYFGPGTRLTVL.

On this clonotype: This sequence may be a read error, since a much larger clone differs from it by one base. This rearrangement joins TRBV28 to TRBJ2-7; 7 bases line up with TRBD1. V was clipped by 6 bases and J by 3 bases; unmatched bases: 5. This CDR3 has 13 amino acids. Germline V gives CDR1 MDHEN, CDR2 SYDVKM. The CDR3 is CASSSGTVYEQYF. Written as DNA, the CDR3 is TGTGCCAGCAGCTCGGGGACAGTCTACGAGCAGTACTTC.

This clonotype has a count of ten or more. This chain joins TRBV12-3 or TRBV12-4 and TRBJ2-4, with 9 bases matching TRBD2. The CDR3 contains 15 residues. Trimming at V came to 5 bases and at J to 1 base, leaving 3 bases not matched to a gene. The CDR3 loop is CASSPSGAAKNIQYF. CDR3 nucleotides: TGTGCCAGCAGTCCTAGCGGGGCGGCCAAAAACATTCAGTACTTC.

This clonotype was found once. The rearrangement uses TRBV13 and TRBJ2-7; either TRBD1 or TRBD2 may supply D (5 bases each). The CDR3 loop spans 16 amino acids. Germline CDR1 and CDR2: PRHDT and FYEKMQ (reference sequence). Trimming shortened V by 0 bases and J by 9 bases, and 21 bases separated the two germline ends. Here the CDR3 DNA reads TGTGCCAGCAGCTTAGGATGGGGGAGCGATACCCACGGGCAGTACTTC. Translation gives CASSLGWGSDTHGQYF.

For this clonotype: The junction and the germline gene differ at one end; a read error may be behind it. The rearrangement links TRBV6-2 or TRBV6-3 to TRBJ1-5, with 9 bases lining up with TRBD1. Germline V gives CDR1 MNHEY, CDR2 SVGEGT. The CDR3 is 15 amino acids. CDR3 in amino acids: CAVTGTGRANQPQHF. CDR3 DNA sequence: TGTGCCGTCACCGGGACAGGGAGGGCAAATCAGCCTCAGCATTTT.

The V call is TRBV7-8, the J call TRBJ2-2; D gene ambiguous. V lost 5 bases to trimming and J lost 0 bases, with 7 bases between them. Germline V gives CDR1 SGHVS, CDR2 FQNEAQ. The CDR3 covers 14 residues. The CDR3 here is CASSQPSNTGELFF. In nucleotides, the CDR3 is TGTGCCAGCAGCCAACCGTCGAACACCGGGGAGCTGTTTTTT. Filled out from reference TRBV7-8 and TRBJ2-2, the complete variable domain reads GAGVSQSPRYKVAKRGQDVALRCDPISGHVSLFWYQQALGQGPEFLTYFQNEAQLDKSGLPSDRFFAERPEGSVSTLKIQRTQQEDSAVYLCASSQPSNTGELFFGEGSRLTVL.

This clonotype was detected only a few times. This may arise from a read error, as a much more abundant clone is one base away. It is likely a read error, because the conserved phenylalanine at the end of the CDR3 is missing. CDR3 sequence: CASSQNSQETQYL. Written as DNA, the CDR3 is TGTGCCAGCAGCCAAAACAGCCAAGAGACCCAGTACCTC. The V and J genes are TRBV14 and TRBJ2-5; D is ambiguous. Deletions cut 2 bases from V and 1 base from J, with 5 bases between. Germline assignment: CDR1 SGHDN and CDR2 FVKESK. CDR3 size: 13 residues.

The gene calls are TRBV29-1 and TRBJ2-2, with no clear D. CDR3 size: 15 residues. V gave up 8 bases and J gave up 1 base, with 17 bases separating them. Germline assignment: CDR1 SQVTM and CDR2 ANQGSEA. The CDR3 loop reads CSTLSSVENTGELFF. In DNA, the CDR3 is TGCAGCACCCTTAGCAGCGTAGAGAACACCGGGGAGCTGTTTTTT.